This note documents a single T cell receptor (beta chain) sequence. Its antigen is as yet unknown. Trimming cost V 5 bases and J 7 bases; bases outside gene matches: 10. This CDR3 contains 14 residues. Germline-derived CDR1 and CDR2 are KGHSY and FQNENV. Data came from immunoSEQ multiplex PCR; TCRdb stores just in-frame clones and leaves some out. The data hold 100,000 to 150,000 clones, with around 84% observed a single time. These data originate in a study of T cell responses to AZD1222 COVID-19 vaccine. Study-wide findings and caveats: Targets within unmutated variant regions were reportedly found for nearly half of spike-specific TCRs. Seropositivity was recorded at baseline in only five to seven AZD1222 recipients. In a largely white British group with more females than males, clonal diversity was possibly underestimated.

This clonotype originated in an adult in good health. This chain links TRBV16 with TRBJ1-2, with TRBD1 identical over 7 bases. Sample: peripheral blood, taken on day 0 of AZD1222 vaccination. The CDR3: CASSSRTGVGGYTF. CDR3 in DNA: TGTGCCAGCAGCTCCCGGACAGGAGTTGGTGGCTACACCTTC.